This T cell receptor (beta chain) is drawn from a study of shared clonotypes between healthy human individuals. Healthy and HIV-negative, the adult donors had no recent acute infections or vaccinations. Genomic DNA came from tens of millions of PBMCs in unsorted samples. Of note for this clone: Its specificity is not known.

The germline V gene encodes CDR1 LNHNV and CDR2 YYDKDF (reference sequence). V trimming: 3 bases; J trimming: 3 bases; junction bases outside the gene matches: 7. The CDR3 spans 16 residues. Sequencing used immunoSEQ multiplex PCR; TCRdb keeps in-frame clones, though not all of them. The sample shows about 470,000 clones, roughly three quarters of them seen only once. General study points: What limited the represented genetic and exposure-history diversity was the small number of donors.

The clonotype was recovered from a woman aged 40 to 50 in good health. Some clones in this sample may be carry-over from other donors' samples. This chain joins TRBV15 and TRBJ2-1; 8 nucleotides line up with TRBD2. The sequencing sample was made of PBMCs. In nucleotides, the CDR3 is TGTGCCACCAGCAGGGATAGCGGGGCGGTCTACAATGAGCAGTTCTTC. Its protein is CATSRDSGAVYNEQFF.